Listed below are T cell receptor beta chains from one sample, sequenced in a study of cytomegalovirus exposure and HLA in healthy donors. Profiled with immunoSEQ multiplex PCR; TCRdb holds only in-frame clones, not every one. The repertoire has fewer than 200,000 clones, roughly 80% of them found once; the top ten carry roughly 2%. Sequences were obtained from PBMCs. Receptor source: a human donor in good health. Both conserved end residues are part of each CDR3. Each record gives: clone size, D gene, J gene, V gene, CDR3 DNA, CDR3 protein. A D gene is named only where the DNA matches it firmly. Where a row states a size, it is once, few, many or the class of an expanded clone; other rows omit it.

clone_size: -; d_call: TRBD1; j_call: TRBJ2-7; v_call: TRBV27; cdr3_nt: TGTGCCAGCAGTTGGGACAGGGGTTACGAGCAGTACTTC; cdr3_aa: CASSWDRGYEQYF
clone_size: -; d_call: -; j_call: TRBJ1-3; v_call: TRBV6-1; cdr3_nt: TGTGCCAGCCGCGAGGTTCTCTCTGGAAACACCATATATTTT; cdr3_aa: CASREVLSGNTIYF
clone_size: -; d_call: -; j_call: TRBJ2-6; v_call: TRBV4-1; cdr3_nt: TGCGCCAGCAGCCCCCCGGGCTCTGGGGCCAACGTCCTGACTTTC; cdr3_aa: CASSPPGSGANVLTF
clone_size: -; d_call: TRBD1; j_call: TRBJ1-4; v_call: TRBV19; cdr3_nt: TGTGCCAGTACCCCGACAGGGGTTGCAACTAATGAAAAACTGTTTTTT; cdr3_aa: CASTPTGVATNEKLFF
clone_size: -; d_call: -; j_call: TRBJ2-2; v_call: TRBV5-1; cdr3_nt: TGCGCCAGCAGCTTGGCCACCGGACAGAACACCGGGGAGCTGTTTTTT; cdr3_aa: CASSLATGQNTGELFF
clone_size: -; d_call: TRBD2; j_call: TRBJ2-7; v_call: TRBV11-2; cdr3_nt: TGTGCCAGCAGCTTACTAGCGGGGCAACTCTACGAGCAGTACTTC; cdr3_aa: CASSLLAGQLYEQYF
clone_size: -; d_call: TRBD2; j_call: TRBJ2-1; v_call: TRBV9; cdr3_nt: TGTGCCAGCAGCGAGGGGACTAGCGGTCTCGTGGAGCAGTTCTTC; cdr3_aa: CASSEGTSGLVEQFF
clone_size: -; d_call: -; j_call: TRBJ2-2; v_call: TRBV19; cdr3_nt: TGTGCCAGGGGGGCCACCGGGGAGCTGTTTTTT; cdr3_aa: CARGATGELFF
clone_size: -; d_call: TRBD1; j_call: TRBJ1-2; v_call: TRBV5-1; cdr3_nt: TGCGCCAGCAGCCCTGGACAGGGAAACTATGGCTACACCTTC; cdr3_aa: CASSPGQGNYGYTF
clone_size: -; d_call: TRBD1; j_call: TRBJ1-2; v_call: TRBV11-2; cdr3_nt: TGTGCCAGCAGCCCTTCGACAGGGATTAACTATGGCTACACCTTC; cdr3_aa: CASSPSTGINYGYTF
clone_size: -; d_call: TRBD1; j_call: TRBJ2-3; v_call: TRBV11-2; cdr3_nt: TGTGCCAGCAGCCCGACAGGGGATAGCACAGATACGCAGTATTTT; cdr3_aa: CASSPTGDSTDTQYF
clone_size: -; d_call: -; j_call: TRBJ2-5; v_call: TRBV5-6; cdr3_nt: TGTGCCAGCAGCGTAGCGGGACAGCTCTCGGCCCAGTACTTC; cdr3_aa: CASSVAGQLSAQYF
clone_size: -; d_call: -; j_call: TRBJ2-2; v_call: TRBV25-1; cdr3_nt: TGTGCCAGCAGTGAATATCATGGGCAGGGGGGTCCCGGGGAGCTGTTTTTT; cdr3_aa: CASSEYHGQGGPGELFF
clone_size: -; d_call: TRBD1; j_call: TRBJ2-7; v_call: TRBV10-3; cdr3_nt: TGTGCCATCGCGGCAGGGGGCTACGAGCAGTACTTC; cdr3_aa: CAIAAGGYEQYF
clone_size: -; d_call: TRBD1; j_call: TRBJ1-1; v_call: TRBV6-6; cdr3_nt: TGTGCCAGCAGTAACGGGGCCGGGACAGGGGAGGCTGAAGCTTTCTTT; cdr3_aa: CASSNGAGTGEAEAFF
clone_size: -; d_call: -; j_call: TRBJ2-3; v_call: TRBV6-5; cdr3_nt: TGTGCCAGCAGTTCTACCGACAGTACCACAGATACGCAGTATTTT; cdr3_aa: CASSSTDSTTDTQYF
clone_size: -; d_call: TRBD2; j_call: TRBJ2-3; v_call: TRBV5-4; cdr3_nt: TGTGCCAGCAGCCAGCGGGGGGTAACAGATACGCAGTATTTT; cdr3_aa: CASSQRGVTDTQYF
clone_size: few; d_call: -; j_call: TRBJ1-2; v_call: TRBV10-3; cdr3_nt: TGTGCCATCAGTGAGAACTTGCTGCTTCTCTATGGCTACACCTTC; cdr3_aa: CAISENLLLLYGYTF
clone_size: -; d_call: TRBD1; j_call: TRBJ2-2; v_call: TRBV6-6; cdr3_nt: TGTGCCAGCAGCAGGGGGCATACCGGGGAGCTGTTTTTT; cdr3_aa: CASSRGHTGELFF
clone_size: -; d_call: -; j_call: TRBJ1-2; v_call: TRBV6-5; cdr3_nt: TGTGCCAGCGGAAACAGGGTCGATGGCTACACCTTC; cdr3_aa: CASGNRVDGYTF
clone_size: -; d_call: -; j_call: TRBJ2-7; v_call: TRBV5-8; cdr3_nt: TGTGCCAGCAGCTTAACAGGGTTGGGCTCCTACGAGCAGTACTTC; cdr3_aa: CASSLTGLGSYEQYF
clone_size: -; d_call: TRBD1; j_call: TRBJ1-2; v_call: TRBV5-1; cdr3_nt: TGCGCCAGCAGCCCGGGACAGGGGGCAGTCTATGGCTACACCTTC; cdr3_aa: CASSPGQGAVYGYTF
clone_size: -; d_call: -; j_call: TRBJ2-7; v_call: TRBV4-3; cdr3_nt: TGCGCCAGCAGCCAAGGGGGGGACTACGAGCAGTACTTC; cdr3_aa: CASSQGGDYEQYF
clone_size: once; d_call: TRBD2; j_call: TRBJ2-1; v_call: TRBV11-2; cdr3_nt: TGTGCCAGCAGCCCGACTAGCGGGGGGGCGGTGAATGAGCAGTTCTTC; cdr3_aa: CASSPTSGGAVNEQFF
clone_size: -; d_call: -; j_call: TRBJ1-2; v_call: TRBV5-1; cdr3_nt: TGCGCCAGCAGCCCCGACTTAGGTCGGGGATATGGCTACACCTTC; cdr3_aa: CASSPDLGRGYGYTF
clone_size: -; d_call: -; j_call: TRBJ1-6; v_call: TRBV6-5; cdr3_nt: TGTGCCAGCAGTAGAAACGCGGTGGGTAATTCACCCCTCCACTTT; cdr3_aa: CASSRNAVGNSPLHF
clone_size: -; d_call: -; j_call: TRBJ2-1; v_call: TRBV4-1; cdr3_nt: TGCGCCAGCAGTCTTAGTGGGGGGGGCAGGAGTGAGCAGTTCTTC; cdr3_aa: CASSLSGGGRSEQFF
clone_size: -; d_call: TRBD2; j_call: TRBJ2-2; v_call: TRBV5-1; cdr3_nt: TGCGCCAGCAGCTCTAGCGGGGACAACACCGGGGAGCTGTTTTTT; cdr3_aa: CASSSSGDNTGELFF
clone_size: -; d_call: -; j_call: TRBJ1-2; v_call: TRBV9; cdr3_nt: TGTGCCAGCAGCCTAAGGGACTCTCCCACGGGTGGCTACACCTTC; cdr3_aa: CASSLRDSPTGGYTF
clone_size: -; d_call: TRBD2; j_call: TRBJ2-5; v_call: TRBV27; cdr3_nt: TGTGCCAGCACAGATGCGGGGGGGCGACAAGAGACCCAGTACTTC; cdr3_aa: CASTDAGGRQETQYF
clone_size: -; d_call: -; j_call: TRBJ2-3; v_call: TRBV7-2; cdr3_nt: TGTGCCAGCAGCTTAGGTACCTTCTGGGGAGGAGATACGCAGTATTTT; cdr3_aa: CASSLGTFWGGDTQYF
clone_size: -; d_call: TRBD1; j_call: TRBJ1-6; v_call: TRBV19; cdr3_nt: TGTGCCAGTAGTACTGCAGACAGGGCTTATTCACCCCTCCACTTT; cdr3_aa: CASSTADRAYSPLHF
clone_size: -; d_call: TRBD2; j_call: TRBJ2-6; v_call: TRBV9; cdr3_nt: TGTGCCAGCAGCGTAGGGGCGGGAGGGACTGGGGCCAACGTCCTGACTTTC; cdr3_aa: CASSVGAGGTGANVLTF
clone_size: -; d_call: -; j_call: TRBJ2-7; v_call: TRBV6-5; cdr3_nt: TGTGCCAGCACCGCCGGAGGCCCCCACGAGCAGTACTTC; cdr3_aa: CASTAGGPHEQYF
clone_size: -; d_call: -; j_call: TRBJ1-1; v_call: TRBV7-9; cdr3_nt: TGTGCCAGCAGCTTAGGGGACACGTATGAAGCTTTCTTT; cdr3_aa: CASSLGDTYEAFF
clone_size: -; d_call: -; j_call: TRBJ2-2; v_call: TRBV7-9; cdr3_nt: TGTGCCAGCAGCTTATCGGGTATCGCCGGGGAGCTGTTTTTT; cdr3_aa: CASSLSGIAGELFF
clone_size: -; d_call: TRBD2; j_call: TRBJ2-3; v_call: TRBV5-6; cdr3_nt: TGTGCCAGCAGCTCGGGGGGTTTGGTAGATACGCAGTATTTT; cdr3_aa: CASSSGGLVDTQYF
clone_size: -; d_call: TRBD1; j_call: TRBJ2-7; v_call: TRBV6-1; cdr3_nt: TGTGCCAGCAGTGCGGGGACAGGGAAAACCTACGAGCAGTACTTC; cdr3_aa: CASSAGTGKTYEQYF
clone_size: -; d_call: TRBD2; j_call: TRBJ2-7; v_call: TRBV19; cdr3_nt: TGTGCCAGTAGTTCGACTAGCGGGGTATACGAGCAGTACTTC; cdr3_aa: CASSSTSGVYEQYF
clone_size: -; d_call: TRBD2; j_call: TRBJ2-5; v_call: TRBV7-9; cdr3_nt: TGTTCCAGCAGCTTACTCCCTTGGGGGGGGGAAGAGACCCAGTACTTC; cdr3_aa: CSSSLLPWGGEETQYF
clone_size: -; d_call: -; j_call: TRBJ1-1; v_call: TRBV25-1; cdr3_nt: TGTGCCAGCGGGGGGTTGTCTAACACTGAAGCTTTCTTT; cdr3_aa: CASGGLSNTEAFF
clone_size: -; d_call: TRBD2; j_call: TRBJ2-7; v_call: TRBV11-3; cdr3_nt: TGTGCCAGCAGATCAGGGACTAGCGGGGAGGACTACGAGCAGTACTTC; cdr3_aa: CASRSGTSGEDYEQYF
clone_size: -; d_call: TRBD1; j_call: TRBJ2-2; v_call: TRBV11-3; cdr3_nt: TGTGCCAGCAGCTCGCTATTTGGACAGGGATCCGGGGAGCTGTTTTTT; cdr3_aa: CASSSLFGQGSGELFF
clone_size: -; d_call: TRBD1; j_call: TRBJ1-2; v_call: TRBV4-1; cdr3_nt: TGCGCCAGCAGCCATCCGTCCCCGGACAGGGGTGATGGCTACACCTTC; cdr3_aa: CASSHPSPDRGDGYTF
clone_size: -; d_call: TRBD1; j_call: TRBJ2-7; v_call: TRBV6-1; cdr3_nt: TGTGCCAGCAGGAAGGGGGCTCACGAGCAGTACTTC; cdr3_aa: CASRKGAHEQYF
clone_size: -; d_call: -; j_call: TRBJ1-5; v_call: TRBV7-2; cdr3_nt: TGTGCCAGCAGCCCCTACAATCAGCCCCAGCATTTT; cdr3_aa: CASSPYNQPQHF
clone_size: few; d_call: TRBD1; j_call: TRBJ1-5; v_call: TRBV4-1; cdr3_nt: TGCGCCAGCAGCTCGACAGGGGGGACTACTAGCAATCAGCCCCAGCATTTT; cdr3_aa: CASSSTGGTTSNQPQHF
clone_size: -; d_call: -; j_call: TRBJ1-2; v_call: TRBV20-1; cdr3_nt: TGCAGTGCGCCCATGACTTATGGCTACACCTTC; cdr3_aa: CSAPMTYGYTF
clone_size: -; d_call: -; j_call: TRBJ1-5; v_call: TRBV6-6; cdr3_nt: TGTGCCAGCAGACGGGACTTCGGTCAGCCCCAGCATTTT; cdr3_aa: CASRRDFGQPQHF
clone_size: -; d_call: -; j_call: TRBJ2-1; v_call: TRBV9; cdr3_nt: TGTGCCAGCAGCGTAGGGTCTACCTACAATGAGCAGTTCTTC; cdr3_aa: CASSVGSTYNEQFF
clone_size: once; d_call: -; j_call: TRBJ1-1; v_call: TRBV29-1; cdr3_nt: TGCAGCGTTGAGGGGGGAACTGCTGAAGCTTTCTTT; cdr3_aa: CSVEGGTAEAFF
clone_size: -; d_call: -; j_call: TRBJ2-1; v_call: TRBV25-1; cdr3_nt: TGTGCCAGTTTAAAGGGGGACGGCGACAATGAGCAGTTCTTC; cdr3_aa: CASLKGDGDNEQFF
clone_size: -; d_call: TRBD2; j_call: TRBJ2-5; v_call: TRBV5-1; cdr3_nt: TGCGCCAGCAGCTTAGAAATAGCGGGGGTACAAGAGACCCAGTACTTC; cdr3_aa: CASSLEIAGVQETQYF
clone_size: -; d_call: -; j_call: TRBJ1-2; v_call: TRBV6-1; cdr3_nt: TGTGCCAGCAGTGAACTGAGGGTAGCTAACTATGGCTACACCTTC; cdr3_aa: CASSELRVANYGYTF
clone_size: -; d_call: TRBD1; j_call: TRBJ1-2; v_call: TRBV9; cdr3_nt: TGTGCCAGCAGCGCAGGGGACAGATCCTATGGCTACACCTTC; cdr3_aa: CASSAGDRSYGYTF
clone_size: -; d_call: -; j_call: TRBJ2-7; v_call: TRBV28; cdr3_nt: TGTGCCAGCAGTTTATACGCAACAGGCTACGAGCAGTACTTC; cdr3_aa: CASSLYATGYEQYF
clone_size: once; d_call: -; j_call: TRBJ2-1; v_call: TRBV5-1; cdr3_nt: TGCGCCAGCAGCTTATCAGGGTCCAATGAGCAGTTCTTC; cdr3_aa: CASSLSGSNEQFF
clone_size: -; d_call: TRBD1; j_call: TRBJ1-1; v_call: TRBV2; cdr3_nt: TGTGCCAGCAGAGGGGGCGCAGAAGCTTTCTTT; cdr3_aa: CASRGGAEAFF